The clone carrying this T cell receptor beta chain was seen only a few times. The antigen is undetermined. These data come from a study of beta chain features in type 1 diabetes. The study reverse transcribed the entire isolated RNA, so it sequenced expressed TCRB transcripts. Profiling relied on immunoSEQ multiplex PCR, and the TCRdb table lists in-frame clones only, not all of them. The sample shows more than 550,000 clones, around 15% of them seen only once. In all sorted populations, purity surpassed 98%. Study-level findings and limits: Since sequencing was performed on cDNA, cells with high TCR expression could be over-represented. All four CD4+ subsets from Type 1 diabetes patients carried moderately but significantly shorter TCRB CDR3s.

Material for sequencing was naive CD4+ T cells from blood. This sequence was found in a man aged 18 to 29 with type 1 diabetes.

This chain's CDR3 is CASSPGLYTEAFF. The DNA for the CDR3 is TGCGCCAGCAGCCCGGGGTTGTACACTGAAGCTTTCTTT. The V call is TRBV5-1, the J call TRBJ1-1; D unclear. V lost 4 bases and J lost 3, with 10 bases in between. The CDR3 consists of 13 residues. The germline V gene has CDR1 SGHRS and CDR2 YFSETQ.